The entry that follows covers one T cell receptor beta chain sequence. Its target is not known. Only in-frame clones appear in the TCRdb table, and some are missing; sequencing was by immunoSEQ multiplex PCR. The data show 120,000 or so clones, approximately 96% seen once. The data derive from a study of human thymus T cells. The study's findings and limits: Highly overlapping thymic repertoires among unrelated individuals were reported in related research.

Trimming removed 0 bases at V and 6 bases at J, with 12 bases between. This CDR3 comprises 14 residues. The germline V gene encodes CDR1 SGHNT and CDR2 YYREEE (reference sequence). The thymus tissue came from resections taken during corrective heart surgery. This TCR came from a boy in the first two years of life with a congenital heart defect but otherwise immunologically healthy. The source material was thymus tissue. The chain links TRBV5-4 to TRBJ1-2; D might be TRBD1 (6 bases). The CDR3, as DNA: TGTGCCAGCAGCTTGGCAGGGGAACACCATGGCTACACCTTC. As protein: CASSLAGEHHGYTF.